This entry is about one T cell receptor beta chain. This record belongs to a study of blood T cell repertoires in COVID-19. Libraries were prepared by immunoSEQ multiplex PCR; TCRdb keeps only in-frame clonotypes and omits some of them. The sample includes fewer than 400,000 clones, 65% to 90% of them seen just once. V shed 3 bases and J shed 5 bases, with 11 bases lying between them. CDR1 SGHKS and CDR2 YYEKEE come from the germline V gene (reference sequence). CDR3 length equals 13 residues. This chain joins TRBV5-5 and TRBJ2-5; D ambiguous. Sequenced material: PBMCs or T cells enriched from blood (not recorded which). This TCR derives from a man aged 25-45 years who had recovered from COVID-19. CDR3 sequence: CASSSLNRETQYF. In nucleotides, the CDR3 is TGTGCCAGCAGCTCTCTCAACCGGGAGACCCAGTACTTC.